Below, 22 T cell receptor beta chains from the same sample are listed, as sequenced in a study of vaccination and CD4 T cells after COVID-19. Treatment meaning: roughly nine-day PBMC culture with coronavirus spike peptide pools or control peptides (ViraFEST assay). These receptors' antigens are unknown. Sequenced with the Oncomine TCR Beta short-read assay was DNA taken from cultured CD4+ T cells. TCRdb passed the PCR reads through MiXCR, listing each CDR3 protein once. The table records several thousand distinct CDR3 sequences, approximately 52% of them present only once. The sequenced material came from CD4+ T cells from blood, cultured in vitro. The receptor source for this set is a human donor who had recovered from COVID-19.

V usage is TRBV28 and J usage is TRBJ2-7; 7 bases line up with TRBD1. The CDR3 has 14 amino acids. From germline, CDR1 is MDHEN and CDR2 SYDVKM. After removal of 4 bases from V and 2 bases from J, the junction contained 5 bases not matched to a gene. Written as DNA, the CDR3 is TGTGCCAGCAGTTCCTACAGGGGAACCTACGAGCAGTACTTC. This codes for CASSSYRGTYEQYF.

The rearrangement uses TRBV4-3 and TRBJ2-5, with TRBD2 matching 7 bases. From germline, CDR1 is LGHNA and CDR2 YSLEER. CDR3 length equals 15 residues. The V segment lost 4 bases and the J segment 3 bases; nucleotides outside the gene matches: 8. The CDR3 loop reads CASSLMSGGEETQYF. For the CDR3, the DNA is TGCGCCAGCAGCCTTATGAGTGGGGGGGAAGAGACCCAGTACTTC.

This chain links TRBV20-1 with TRBJ2-1, with 10 nucleotides matching TRBD2. Germline trimming cut 5 bases from V and 7 bases from J; bases unmatched to any gene: 11. The CDR3 has 15 residues. Per germline, CDR1 DFQATT and CDR2 SNEGSKA (reference sequence). The CDR3 DNA reads as TGCAGTGCTTGCTTTATAGCGGGAGGTGTGAATGAGCAGTTCTTC. Residues: CSACFIAGGVNEQFF.

The rearrangement links TRBV7-3 to TRBJ2-1; D is possibly TRBD2 (7 bases). Trimming took 5 bases from V and 0 from J, leaving 14 bases between them. There are 16 residues in the CDR3. CDR1 and CDR2 from the germline V gene are SGHTA and FQGTGA. CDR3 in DNA: TGTGCCAGCAGCCCGACAGGACTAGTCTCCTACAATGAGCAGTTCTTC. It encodes CASSPTGLVSYNEQFF. Full variable domain (remainder filled in from reference TRBV7-3 and TRBJ2-1): GAGVSQTPSNKVTEKGKYVELRCDPISGHTALYWYRQSLGQGPEFLIYFQGTGAADDSGLPNDRFFAVRPEGSVSTLKIQRTERGDSAVYLCASSPTGLVSYNEQFFGPGTRLTVL.

By sample fraction, this clonotype is medium-sized. This sequence joins TRBV5-4 and TRBJ2-7; D gene ambiguous. This CDR3 has 14 residues. CDR1 SGHNT and CDR2 YYREEE come from the germline V gene (reference sequence). Trimming removed 0 bases at V and 3 bases at J, with 10 bases between. The CDR3 here is CASSLGGIVYEQYF. In DNA form, the CDR3 reads TGTGCCAGCAGCTTGGGCGGTATCGTCTACGAGCAGTACTTC.

The V gene is TRBV20-1, the J gene TRBJ2-7; TRBD1 aligns across 8 bases. This CDR3 region has 14 residues. The V segment lost 2 bases and the J segment 3 bases; nucleotides outside the gene matches: 6. CDR1 DFQATT and CDR2 SNEGSKA come from the germline V gene (reference sequence). CDR3 DNA: TGCAGTGCTAGACTCCGACAGGGGATCTACGAGCAGTACTTC. Residues: CSARLRQGIYEQYF.

This clonotype was counted a few times. The chain carries TRBV24-1 and TRBJ2-7, with 9 bases aligning to TRBD1. Germline V gene data show CDR1 as KGHDR and CDR2 as SFDVKD. With V trimmed by 1 base and J by 3 bases, 15 bases remained unmatched. There are 19 residues in the CDR3. The CDR3, as DNA: TGTGCCACCAGTGATTTAAAGGACGTAGGAGGGACAGGGAACTACGAGCAGTACTTC. Encoded protein: CATSDLKDVGGTGNYEQYF.

This clonotype was picked up a small number of times. The chain employs TRBV24-1 and TRBJ2-2, with D unresolved. The CDR3 totals 16 residues. Germline CDR1 is KGHDR and CDR2 is SFDVKD. Trimming removed 4 bases from V and 5 bases from J, with 16 bases in between. CDR3 amino acids: CATSDSRSRWTGELFF. In nucleotides, the CDR3 is TGTGCCACCAGTGACTCCCGGTCCCGGTGGACCGGGGAGCTGTTTTTT.

The chain recombines TRBV5-1 with TRBJ2-7; tentative D call: TRBD2 (5 bases). Germline CDR1 and CDR2: SGHRS and YFSETQ. V lost 7 bases, J lost 3 bases, and 14 bases lay in between. The CDR3 totals 13 residues. The CDR3 DNA reads as TGCGCCAGCGCTGCGCTAGCAGGCTACGAGCAGTACTTC. Its protein is CASAALAGYEQYF.

V gene TRBV12-3 or TRBV12-4 combines with J gene TRBJ1-2; D is ambiguous. The germline V and J ends were trimmed by 1 base and 5 bases, with 8 bases remaining between them. CDR3 length: 13 amino acids. The CDR3 DNA reads as TGTGCCAGCAGTTTAGAAGGGAAATATGGCTACACCTTC. Translated: CASSLEGKYGYTF.

The V call is TRBV7-8, the J call TRBJ1-2; TRBD1 aligns across 8 bases. The germline V gene encodes CDR1 SGHVS and CDR2 FQNEAQ. This CDR3 has 16 amino acids. Trimming at V came to 5 bases and at J to 4 bases, leaving 12 bases not matched to a gene. DNA for the CDR3: TGTGCCAGCAGCCCCTCGACAGGGGCACCCTTCTATGGCTACACCTTC. The encoded protein is CASSPSTGAPFYGYTF.

This rearrangement joins TRBV20-1 to TRBJ2-5, with TRBD2 identical over 14 bases. There are 16 residues in the CDR3. Per the germline V gene, CDR1 is DFQATT and CDR2 is SNEGSKA (reference sequence). V gave up 4 bases and J gave up 4 bases; unmatched junction bases: 8. The CDR3 DNA is TGCAGTGCTATTAGACTAGCGGGGGGGGTAGGAGAGACCCAGTACTTC. Its translation is CSAIRLAGGVGETQYF.

This clonotype has a handful of counts. The chain is built from TRBV7-2 and TRBJ1-5; 7 nucleotides agree with TRBD1. This CDR3 comprises 13 residues. Trimming took 3 bases from V and 5 from J; bases not matched to a gene: 1. Germline values: CDR1 SGHTA, CDR2 FQGNSA. CDR3 amino acids: CASSFTGDQPQHF. In nucleotides, the CDR3 is TGTGCCAGCAGCTTCACAGGGGATCAGCCCCAGCATTTT.

The rearrangement links TRBV6-1 to TRBJ2-2; the D is unclear. V lost 7 bases, J lost 1 base, and 4 bases lay in between. This CDR3 spans 12 amino acids. Germline CDR1 MNHNS, CDR2 SASEGT. The CDR3 DNA follows: TGTGCCAGCAAACAGAACACCGGGGAGCTGTTTTTT. It is translated as CASKQNTGELFF.

This clonotype is categorized as large. The chain combines TRBV20-1 with TRBJ1-5; TRBD1 might be the D (6 bases). Trimming removed 3 bases at V and 1 base at J, with 10 bases between. Germline CDR1 DFQATT, CDR2 SNEGSKA (reference sequence). The CDR3 is 14 residues long. The CDR3 region is CSARVTGSNQPQHF. In DNA, the CDR3 is TGCAGTGCTAGGGTTACAGGGAGCAATCAGCCCCAGCATTTT.

This clonotype has a single count. This rearrangement joins TRBV7-2 to TRBJ2-3; D not resolved. V shed 1 base and J shed 2 bases, with 13 bases lying between them. This CDR3 has 16 amino acids. From germline, CDR1 is SGHTA and CDR2 FQGNSA. The CDR3 is CASSLEDQPPTDTQYF. CDR3 sequence (DNA): TGTGCCAGCAGCTTAGAGGACCAACCCCCCACAGATACGCAGTATTTT.

This chain's CDR3 is CASSPPRLAGGLNEQFF. The CDR3, as DNA: TGTGCCAGCAGTCCGCCCAGACTAGCGGGAGGGTTGAATGAGCAGTTCTTC. The chain combines TRBV12-3 or TRBV12-4 with TRBJ2-1; 14 bases align to TRBD2. V dropped 5 bases and J dropped 7; count of bases not matched to a gene: 10. CDR3 length: 17 residues.

This chain joins TRBV11-2 and TRBJ2-1; 8 bases fit TRBD2. J was trimmed by 7 bases and V by 5 bases; bases with no gene match: 7. Germline V CDR1 and CDR2: SGHAT, FQNNGV. The CDR3 contains 14 residues. CDR3 sequence reads: CASSRIGTRNEQFF. In DNA form, the CDR3 reads TGTGCCAGCAGCCGAATTGGGACTAGGAATGAGCAGTTCTTC. Looking up the rest from reference TRBV11-2 and TRBJ2-1 gives the full variable domain: EAGVAQSPRYKIIEKRQSVAFWCNPISGHATLYWYQQILGQGPKLLIQFQNNGVVDDSQLPKDRFSAERLKGVDSTLKIQPAKLEDSAVYLCASSRIGTRNEQFFGPGTRLTVL.

The chain couples TRBV14 to TRBJ1-1; no reliable D call. CDR3 size: 11 residues. Germline CDR1 reads SGHDN; CDR2 reads FVKESK. V lost 3 bases to trimming and J lost 5 bases, with 4 bases between them. The CDR3 DNA reads as TGTGCCAGCAGCCAGAAAACTGAAGCTTTCTTT. Amino acid sequence: CASSQKTEAFF.

This clonotype ranks as hyperexpanded. This sequence joins TRBV20-1 and TRBJ1-2; D uncertain. The CDR3 runs to 13 residues. Trimming left V 1 base short and J 2 bases short, with 8 bases between. Germline assignment: CDR1 DFQATT and CDR2 SNEGSKA (reference sequence). CDR3 nucleotides: TGCAGTGCTAGAGGAGAGGGAAACTATGGCTACACCTTC. This sequence encodes CSARGEGNYGYTF.

The chain combines TRBV25-1 with TRBJ1-1; tentatively, D is TRBD1 (6 bases). Germline CDR1 reads MGHDK; CDR2 reads SYGVNS. The CDR3 covers 15 residues. V lost 5 bases and J 4 bases, leaving 17 bases between the germline ends. CDR3 coding DNA: TGTGCCAGCAGTTTGACAGGCCCTTTGTCCACTGAAGCTTTCTTT. Amino acid sequence: CASSLTGPLSTEAFF.

The chain couples TRBV21-1 to TRBJ1-1; TRBD1, the table's D call, was not compared with the DNA. TRBV21-1 is a documented pseudogene. The CDR3 is made up of 16 amino acids. The DNA of the CDR3 is TGTGCCAGCAGCATCCGGGACAGGGGAATAAACACTGAAGCTTTCTTT. Translation gives CASSIRDRGINTEAFF.